The clone carrying this T cell receptor beta chain was recorded only once. Its antigen is unknown. This record comes from a study of T cell responses to AZD1222 COVID-19 vaccine. Here immunoSEQ multiplex PCR was the method, and the copy in TCRdb shows in-frame clones only, minus some. The sample lists about 100,000 clones, around nine tenths occurring once. Overall study findings and caveats: In a largely white British group with more females than males, clonal diversity was possibly underestimated.

Germline lookup yields CDR1 SGHRS and CDR2 YFSETQ. The CDR3 covers 15 residues. With 0 bases removed from V and 3 bases from J, the gap between germline ends came to 10 bases. The chain is built from TRBV5-1 and TRBJ1-5; no clear D gene. The specimen was peripheral blood, collected on day 0 of AZD1222 vaccination. This TCR derives from an adult in good health. CDR3 DNA sequence: TGCGCCAGCAGCTTGGGCGCAGCAAACAATCAGCCCCAGCATTTT. It is translated as CASSLGAANNQPQHF. Based on the CDR3 plus reference TRBV5-1 and TRBJ1-5, the full variable domain is KAGVTQTPRYLIKTRGQQVTLSCSPISGHRSVSWYQQTPGQGLQFLFEYFSETQRNKGNFPGRFSGRQFSNSRSEMNVSTLELGDSALYLCASSLGAANNQPQHFGDGTRLSIL.